Sequencing of this TCR beta chain was carried out in a study of metastatic and nonmetastatic thyroid tumors. Study summary: Malignant and benign thyroid patients had repertoires compared in peripheral blood and tumor or nodule tissue.

The sample holds many counts of this clone. Original processing methods: To classify distant metastasis in papillary thyroid cancer, a model was built from CDR3 differences across clinicopathological groups. Via MiXCR, TCRdb re-called the PCR reads. Here the V and J calls rest on TCRdb's processing, not on the authors' analysis. The repertoire includes about 39,000 clones, around a fifth of them detected once, and around 20% sits in the top ten. Thyroid surgery was preceded by no treatment in any patient. CDR3 length: 15 residues. J lost 1 base, V lost 5 bases, and 8 bases had no gene match. Germline CDR1 and CDR2: DFQATT and SNEGSKA (reference sequence).

The clonotype originates from a female donor with papillary thyroid cancer or a benign thyroid nodule (not recorded which). Some clones in this sample may be carry-over from other donors' samples. The chain has TRBV20-1 and TRBJ1-1; 9 nucleotides align to TRBD1. The sample consisted of blood. The CDR3 sequence is CSARPGQGRNTEAFF. CDR3 sequence (DNA): TGCAGTGCTCGTCCGGGACAGGGAAGGAACACTGAAGCTTTCTTT.